One and the same sample provided the 10 T cell receptor beta chains below, sequenced in a study of cytomegalovirus exposure and HLA in healthy donors (TCRdb year 2017). Library prep was done by the immunoSEQ multiplex PCR assay. A mixture of 60 forward primers for TCR Vbeta segments and 13 reverse primers for TCR Jbeta segments was used in the multiplex PCR. Imported from immuneACCESS, the table was reduced by TCRdb to in-frame sequences with V and J called. These copies leave out some clones; in studies compared against another copy, an unresolved V gene accounts for under half, and the cause of the remainder is not known. In all, the sample holds around 81,000 clones, and around 58% of those were seen once. Of the sample, less than 7.5% falls within the top ten clones. Sequencing used PBMCs. The receptors here all came from a man between 25 and 39 years old in good health and CMV-seropositive.

The chain links TRBV2 to TRBJ1-6, with a weak D call TRBD1 (5 bases). Germline loops: CDR1 SNHLY, CDR2 FYNNEI. CDR3 length equals 18 residues. V was trimmed by 1 base and J by 10 bases, leaving 23 bases between them. DNA for the CDR3: TGTGCCAGCAGTGAAGTCCGTGGTTTCGCCGGGCAGGGATCACCCCTCCACTTT. Translating gives CASSEVRGFAGQGSPLHF.

This sequence joins TRBV5-5 and TRBJ1-1; the match to TRBD1 covers 9 bases. V lost 0 bases to trimming and J lost 4 bases; unmatched junction nucleotides: 4. This CDR3 has 15 amino acids. Germline CDR1 SGHKS, CDR2 YYEKEE (reference sequence). CDR3 DNA sequence: TGTGCCAGCAGCTTGGACAGGGGGCGAGTCACTGAAGCTTTCTTT. Encoded protein: CASSLDRGRVTEAFF.

The CDR3 region is CASSPRGRGGSYNEQFF. The DNA for the CDR3 is TGTGCCAGCAGCCCCCGAGGACGGGGGGGCTCGTACAATGAGCAGTTCTTC. The V call is TRBV5-4, the J call TRBJ2-1, with TRBD2 matching over 8 bases. Germline-derived CDR1 and CDR2 are SGHNT and YYREEE (reference sequence). After removal of 4 bases from V and 4 bases from J, the junction contained 13 bases not matched to a gene. The CDR3 consists of 17 residues.

This chain connects TRBV27 to TRBJ1-6; 7 bases align to TRBD1. Trimming at V came to 6 bases and at J to 9 bases, leaving 5 bases not matched to a gene. Germline values: CDR1 MNHEY, CDR2 SMNVEV (reference sequence). The CDR3 consists of 13 residues. CDR3 sequence: CASRLQGSSPLHF. CDR3 coding DNA: TGTGCCAGCAGGTTACAGGGGAGTTCACCCCTCCACTTT.

This clone was counted between two and nine times. This rearrangement joins TRBV7-6 to TRBJ2-5; TRBD2 agrees at 13 bases. The J call may be wrong; the DNA end is better matched by TRBJ2-7. Per germline, CDR1 SGHVS and CDR2 FNYEAQ. The CDR3 loop spans 15 amino acids. CDR3 sequence (DNA): TGTGCCAGCAGCTCCCGACTAGCGGGGGGCCGCGAGCAGTACTTC. Protein: CASSSRLAGGREQYF.

V usage is TRBV6-5 and J usage is TRBJ2-7; D is undetermined. This CDR3 spans 11 amino acids. Germline CDR1 MNHEY, CDR2 SVGAGI. The V end lost 7 bases, the J end lost 4 bases, and 8 bases lay between the germline ends. The CDR3 loop reads CASTRGYEQYF. CDR3 nucleotides: TGTGCCAGCACTCGAGGTTACGAGCAGTACTTC.

The rearrangement uses TRBV28 and TRBJ2-5; 12 positions agree with TRBD2. The V segment lost 6 bases and the J segment 7 bases; nucleotides outside the gene matches: 6. The germline CDR1 and CDR2 sequences are MDHEN and SYDVKM. This CDR3 spans 14 amino acids. The CDR3 loop is CASSLGLAGRTQYF. CDR3 sequence (DNA): TGTGCCAGCAGCCTAGGACTAGCGGGGAGGACCCAGTACTTC.

This clone has a handful of counts. CDR3 DNA sequence: TGTGCCAGCAGCCCTAGCGGGGCGGGGTGGTTAGAGACCCAGTACTTC. As protein: CASSPSGAGWLETQYF. The chain joins TRBV11-2 to TRBJ2-5; TRBD2 matches 9 bases. Unmatched junction bases numbered 11, after V lost 5 bases and J lost 4 bases. Germline CDR1 reads SGHAT; CDR2 reads FQNNGV. The CDR3 covers 16 residues.

This clone was counted a few times. The chain carries TRBV18 and TRBJ2-6; TRBD1 matches 10 bases. V lost 3 bases to trimming and J lost 2 bases; unmatched junction nucleotides: 7. Germline CDR1 is KGHSH and CDR2 is LQKENI. This CDR3 region has 18 residues. The CDR3 here is CASSPSTGGAAGANVLTF. DNA of the CDR3: TGTGCCAGCTCACCCTCGACAGGGGGCGCAGCTGGGGCCAACGTCCTGACTTTC.

About this clone itself: This same CDR3 is encoded by further DNA sequences in the sample. The gene calls are TRBV27 and TRBJ2-7; 10 nucleotides agree with TRBD1. V shed 3 bases and J 4 bases; nucleotides not matched to a gene: 3. Germline V gene lookup returns CDR1 MNHEY and CDR2 SMNVEV (reference sequence). This CDR3 is 14 amino acids long. CDR3: CASSLTGGRYEQYF. Here the CDR3 DNA reads TGTGCCAGCAGTTTGACAGGGGGCCGGTACGAGCAGTACTTC.